These 9 T cell receptor beta chains originate from one sample sequenced in a study of blood T cell repertoires in COVID-19 (dated by TCRdb to the early 2020s). The protocol used for the library was the immunoSEQ multiplex PCR assay. Drawn from immuneACCESS, this table holds only the in-frame rearrangements with V and J called that TCRdb kept. Clones are partly lost; checked studies trace under half to an unresolved V gene and leave the rest unexplained. Counted in this sample were about 400,000 clones; approximately 89% of them appeared once. The top ten clones comprise about 1.7% of the sample. The sequenced sample consisted of PBMCs or T cells enriched from blood (not recorded which). These receptors all come from a young woman who had recovered from COVID-19.

The genes are TRBV2 and TRBJ1-1; D is possibly TRBD1 (5 bases). The CDR3 consists of 16 residues. Germline assignment: CDR1 SNHLY and CDR2 FYNNEI. The V and J ends lost 9 bases and 1 base respectively, with 21 bases between them. The CDR3 coding sequence is TGTGCCAGAGGGACTGGAGACACCTTGCCGAACACTGAAGCTTTCTTT. Its protein product is CARGTGDTLPNTEAFF.

The chain has TRBV6-5 and TRBJ2-2; 7 positions agree with TRBD2. The CDR3 contains 16 residues. Trimming took 0 bases from V and 7 from J; bases not matched to a gene: 8. The V gene's germline CDR1 is MNHEY and CDR2 SVGAGI. CDR3 bases: TGTGCCAGCAGTTACTCGGAGTCGACTAGCCTCGGGGAGCTGTTTTTT. Translated, it gives CASSYSESTSLGELFF.

In its sample, this clone was seen once. The rearrangement links TRBV28 to TRBJ2-2; TRBD2 is a possible D gene (6 bases). V was cut by 0 bases and J by 4 bases, with 12 bases left in between. The CDR3 sequence is 16 residues long. Germline CDR1 and CDR2: MDHEN and SYDVKM. The CDR3 reads CASSLWKLALTGELFF. Here the CDR3 DNA reads TGTGCCAGCAGTTTATGGAAACTAGCTCTCACCGGGGAGCTGTTTTTT.

This rearrangement joins TRBV7-3 to TRBJ2-1; D possibly corresponds to TRBD2 (6 bases). Germline CDR1 reads SGHTA; CDR2 reads FQGTGA. The CDR3 is 17 amino acids. Trimming removed 4 bases from V and 6 bases from J, with 22 bases in between. CDR3 DNA: TGTGCCAGCAGCTCCACTAGGGTCACGGGAGTGGGCAATGAGCAGTTCTTC. This translates into CASSSTRVTGVGNEQFF.

The CDR3, as DNA: TGTGCCAGCAGCTTATCCGGCAGGGTAGCTGAGACCCAGTACTTC. This encodes CASSLSGRVAETQYF. This chain uses TRBV7-3 with TRBJ2-5; TRBD1 might be the D (5 bases). V lost 2 bases and J 5 bases, leaving 15 bases between the germline ends. The CDR3 spans 15 residues. Germline CDR1 SGHTA, CDR2 FQGTGA.

This rearrangement joins TRBV9 to TRBJ2-7; 7 bases fit TRBD2. This CDR3 contains 15 residues. CDR1 is SGDLS and CDR2 is YYNGEE in the germline V gene. The ends lost 3 bases at V and 5 bases at J; junction bases unmatched: 11. CDR3 coding DNA: TGTGCCAGCAGCGCAACCGGGACTAACTGGAACGAGCAGTACTTC. Translation: CASSATGTNWNEQYF.

V is TRBV30 and J is TRBJ1-1; tentative D call: TRBD1 (6 bases). Looked up from germline, CDR1 is GTSNPN and CDR2 is SVGIG (reference sequence). The V and J ends lost 3 bases and 4 bases respectively, with 12 bases between them. The CDR3 is made up of 13 amino acids. The CDR3 DNA sequence: TGTGCCTGGAGGAACAGGGCGGGCACTGAAGCTTTCTTT. Translation gives CAWRNRAGTEAFF.

The rearrangement links TRBV5-1 to TRBJ2-7, with no clear D. Between the trimmed V and J ends, which lost 0 bases and 3 bases, there was a span of 7 bases. Germline V CDR1 and CDR2: SGHRS, YFSETQ. This CDR3 has 13 residues. This CDR3 is CASSLDSRYEQYF. Here the CDR3 DNA reads TGCGCCAGCAGCTTGGACAGCCGCTACGAGCAGTACTTC.

Comment on this clone: The same CDR3 also results from other DNA sequences found in this sample. The chain joins TRBV5-1 to TRBJ2-2; D is uncertain. V was clipped by 0 bases and J by 5 bases, with 5 bases between them. The CDR3 is 13 amino acids. The germline V gene has CDR1 SGHRS and CDR2 YFSETQ. The CDR3 loop reads CASSLARTGELFF. DNA of the CDR3: TGCGCCAGCAGCTTGGCTCGGACCGGGGAGCTGTTTTTT.